The 20 T cell receptor beta chains listed next were all sequenced from one sample in a study of spatial heterogeneity in lung cancer. The time point denotes: sample taken at primary tumor resection. Tumor, nontumor lung or frozen PBMC supplied whole RNA, sequenced without sorting. Via MiXCR, TCRdb re-called the 5' RACE reads, giving one row per CDR3 protein. The repertoire holds some 44,000 distinct CDR3 sequences, with roughly 15% as singletons. The sample consisted of PBMCs, taken at surgery. The receptors stem from a male donor with early-stage non-small cell lung cancer.

The chain uses TRBV27 and TRBJ2-1; D not certain. V dropped 3 bases and J dropped 6 bases, with 15 bases sitting between them. This CDR3 has 15 residues. From germline, CDR1 is MNHEY and CDR2 SMNVEV (reference sequence). The CDR3 here is CASSFHPASTNEQFF. As DNA, the CDR3 is TGTGCCAGCAGTTTCCACCCCGCGTCGACCAATGAGCAGTTCTTC.

The chain uses TRBV10-3 and TRBJ2-1; D tentatively reads TRBD1 or TRBD2 (5 bases each). The CDR3 consists of 11 residues. V lost 8 bases and J lost 6, with 8 bases in between. The germline V gene has CDR1 ENHRY and CDR2 SYGVKD. CDR3 amino acids: CAIGAGNEQFF. The CDR3 DNA follows: TGTGCCATCGGGGCGGGCAATGAGCAGTTCTTC.

V gene TRBV5-6 combines with J gene TRBJ2-3, with TRBD2 as a possible D gene (6 bases). There are 15 residues in the CDR3. CDR1 and CDR2 from the germline V gene are SGHDT and YYEEEE. V lost 4 bases to trimming and J lost 2 bases, with 14 bases between them. CDR3 protein: CASSPSGVPTDTQYF. The CDR3 nucleotides are TGTGCCAGCAGCCCGTCGGGGGTACCCACAGATACGCAGTATTTT.

V and J are TRBV9 and TRBJ2-1; D call uncertain. This CDR3 spans 15 amino acids. V gave up 2 bases and J gave up 0 bases, with 9 bases separating them. Germline lookup yields CDR1 SGDLS and CDR2 YYNGEE. The CDR3, as DNA: TGTGCCAGCAGCGTCGGACCGAGCTCCTACAATGAGCAGTTCTTC. Protein: CASSVGPSSYNEQFF.

The chain combines TRBV5-1 with TRBJ1-1, with 8 bases that match TRBD1. Germline V gene data show CDR1 as SGHRS and CDR2 as YFSETQ. J lost 6 bases, V lost 4 bases, and 11 bases had no gene match. This CDR3 is built from 15 residues. CDR3 DNA sequence: TGCGCCAGCAGCCCTACTGGACAGGGCGGCGCTGAAGCTTTCTTT. Amino acids: CASSPTGQGGAEAFF.

This clonotype came up a few times. The V call is TRBV6-1, the J call TRBJ1-2; TRBD1 might be the D (6 bases). The V end lost 3 bases, the J end lost 6 bases, and 17 bases lay between the germline ends. Germline values: CDR1 MNHNS, CDR2 SASEGT. CDR3 length equals 15 residues. The CDR3 is CASSEAGGGADGYTF. The CDR3 bases are TGTGCCAGCAGTGAGGCTGGGGGGGGCGCGGATGGCTACACCTTC.

The CDR3 DNA is TGTGCCAGCAGTGAGGACATTTTCTATGGCTACACCTTC. Its protein is CASSEDIFYGYTF. This sequence joins TRBV6-2 or TRBV6-3 and TRBJ1-2; tentative D call: TRBD1 (5 bases). CDR3 length: 13 amino acids. Germline V gives CDR1 MNHEY, CDR2 SVGEGT. V lost 5 bases and J 4 bases, leaving 11 bases between the germline ends.

The CDR3 reads CASSRGTNQPQHF. CDR3 DNA: TGTGCCAGCAGCCGCGGAACCAATCAGCCCCAGCATTTT. V usage is TRBV7-8 and J usage is TRBJ1-5; D is uncertain. Germline loops: CDR1 SGHVS, CDR2 FQNEAQ. With 5 bases removed from V and 3 bases from J, the gap between germline ends came to 8 bases. This CDR3 is 13 amino acids long. Full variable domain (rest looked up from reference TRBV7-8 and TRBJ1-5): GAGVSQSPRYKVAKRGQDVALRCDPISGHVSLFWYQQALGQGPEFLTYFQNEAQLDKSGLPSDRFFAERPEGSVSTLKIQRTQQEDSAVYLCASSRGTNQPQHFGDGTRLSIL.

The rearrangement joins TRBV20-1 to TRBJ2-7; TRBD2 matches 8 bases. Losses at the gene ends were 2 bases for V and 5 bases for J; bases not matched to a gene: 8. The CDR3 is 14 amino acids. The germline gives CDR1 DFQATT, CDR2 SNEGSKA (reference sequence). The CDR3 spells CSARRAGERDEQYF. CDR3 in DNA: TGCAGTGCTAGAAGAGCGGGAGAACGAGACGAGCAGTACTTC.

This clonotype was picked up many times. The rearrangement uses TRBV7-8 and TRBJ2-1; a weak D match, TRBD2 (5 bases). V was cut by 4 bases and J by 0 bases, with 16 bases left in between. The CDR3 covers 17 residues. The germline CDR1 and CDR2 sequences are SGHVS and FQNEAQ. The CDR3 bases are TGTGCCAGCAGCTACAACCCGACGGACTTCTCCTACAATGAGCAGTTCTTC. It specifies CASSYNPTDFSYNEQFF.

This clonotype has more than one count but fewer than ten. The chain has TRBV2 and TRBJ2-7; 10 nucleotides agree with TRBD2. CDR1 is SNHLY, CDR2 FYNNEI, per germline. Trimming cost V 3 bases and J 7 bases; bases outside gene matches: 6. The CDR3 sequence is 14 residues long. The CDR3 reads CASSDPSGGREQYF. CDR3 nucleotides: TGTGCCAGCAGTGACCCTAGCGGGGGAAGAGAGCAGTACTTC.

The chain carries TRBV10-3 and TRBJ2-6, with D perhaps TRBD1 (5 bases). The V end lost 4 bases, the J end lost 0 bases, and 10 bases lay between the germline ends. There are 16 residues in the CDR3. Germline V gene data show CDR1 as ENHRY and CDR2 as SYGVKD. CDR3 region: CAISAQGSSGANVLTF. In nucleotides, the CDR3 is TGTGCCATCAGTGCGCAGGGAAGCTCTGGGGCCAACGTCCTGACTTTC.

This clonotype showed up just a few times. The chain links TRBV28 to TRBJ2-5, with D hard to call. The CDR3 totals 13 residues. Trimming cost V 6 bases and J 7 bases, with 15 bases left between them. Germline CDR1 reads MDHEN; CDR2 reads SYDVKM. CDR3 in DNA: TGTGCCAGCAGCCCGGACGGACGCCCGACCCAGTACTTC. This encodes CASSPDGRPTQYF.

V usage is TRBV20-1 and J usage is TRBJ2-7, with 8 bases matching TRBD2. V gave up 2 bases and J gave up 5 bases; unmatched junction bases: 11. Germline CDR1 and CDR2: DFQATT and SNEGSKA (reference sequence). The CDR3 contains 15 residues. The CDR3 bases are TGCAGTGCTAGATTACCCGGGACTAGAGACGACGAGCAGTACTTC. As protein: CSARLPGTRDDEQYF.

Ten or more counts support this clonotype. The CDR3 nucleotides read TGCAGCGTTGACGGGGCCCGTGGCTACACCTTC. Translation gives CSVDGARGYTF. The chain couples TRBV29-1 to TRBJ1-2, with D perhaps TRBD1 (5 bases). Trimming pared 3 bases from V and 7 bases from J, leaving 9 bases between. Germline lookup yields CDR1 SQVTM and CDR2 ANQGSEA. CDR3 length: 11 residues.

The chain's CDR3 is CASRPGTGNSGANVLTF. DNA of the CDR3: TGTGCCAGCAGACCCGGGACAGGGAACTCTGGGGCCAACGTCCTGACTTTC. The chain is built from TRBV12-3 or TRBV12-4 and TRBJ2-6; 9 bases are a match to TRBD1. J gave up 0 bases and V 6 bases, and 6 bases lay outside the gene matches. This CDR3 has 17 residues.

This clonotype was seen just once. V usage is TRBV5-1 and J usage is TRBJ2-7; 8 bases line up with TRBD1. V lost 4 bases to trimming and J lost 7 bases; unmatched junction nucleotides: 13. The CDR3 consists of 15 residues. CDR1 is SGHRS, CDR2 YFSETQ, per germline. The CDR3 sequence: CASSTQTGQGWEQYF. In DNA form, the CDR3 reads TGCGCCAGCAGCACGCAAACCGGACAGGGTTGGGAGCAGTACTTC.

V gene TRBV7-9 combines with J gene TRBJ2-4; D is possibly TRBD1 (5 bases). V lost 2 bases and J 6 bases, leaving 11 bases between the germline ends. Germline CDR1 SEHNR, CDR2 FQNEAQ (reference sequence). This CDR3 comprises 14 residues. CDR3 sequence (DNA): TGTGCCAGCAGCTTAATCGGAGACAGAAACATTCAGTACTTC. Its protein is CASSLIGDRNIQYF. The whole variable domain, filled in from reference TRBV7-9 and TRBJ2-4, reads DTGVSQNPRHKITKRGQNVTFRCDPISEHNRLYWYRQTLGQGPEFLTYFQNEAQLEKSRLLSDRFSAERPKGSFSTLEIQRTEQGDSAMYLCASSLIGDRNIQYFGAGTRLSVL.

V is TRBV20-1 and J is TRBJ1-5; D may be TRBD1 (5 bases). Germline V gene sequence: CDR1 DFQATT, CDR2 SNEGSKA (reference sequence). The CDR3 totals 13 residues. Trimming pared 6 bases from V and 3 bases from J, leaving 12 bases between. The DNA of the CDR3 is TGCAGTGCAATTCCGGGACTCAATCAGCCCCAGCATTTT. Its protein is CSAIPGLNQPQHF.

This clonotype is a singleton in its sample. The J gene is TRBJ2-6, the V gene TRBV9; D might be TRBD2 (6 bases). The V end was cut by 6 bases, the J end by 0 bases, with 16 bases between. This CDR3 has 17 residues. The V gene's germline CDR1 is SGDLS and CDR2 YYNGEE. This CDR3 reads CASTLDPGLSGANVLTF. Written as DNA, the CDR3 is TGTGCCAGCACCTTGGACCCGGGACTCTCTGGGGCCAACGTCCTGACTTTC.